This T cell receptor beta chain derives from a study of cytomegalovirus exposure and HLA in healthy donors. Study-wide background: Unique TCR beta sequences numbering about 100 million came from 150 million to 200 million T cells in an earlier analysis. Study-wide points: As confirmed in vitro, a few CMV-associated chains were specific for CMV antigens. When analyzed later, the rates of TCR association showed variation by HLA locus, with DRB1 the most and HLA-C the fewest.

As concerns this clone: Antigen: not known.

Vbeta (60) and Jbeta (13) primers were used in the PCR. Only in-frame clones appear in the TCRdb table, and some are missing; sequencing was by immunoSEQ multiplex PCR. The repertoire includes approximately 160,000 clones, 76% of them detected once, and about 0.8% sits in the top ten. CDR3 length equals 12 residues. Germline loops: CDR1 MDHEN, CDR2 SYDVKM. J was trimmed by 8 bases and V by 6 bases; bases with no gene match: 5. Source material: PBMCs. This chain uses TRBV28 with TRBJ1-2; TRBD1 matches 8 bases. The sequence derives from a female donor in good health and CMV-seronegative. The CDR3 sequence: CASSGTGDGYTF. Written as DNA, the CDR3 is TGTGCCAGCAGCGGGACAGGAGACGGCTACACCTTC.